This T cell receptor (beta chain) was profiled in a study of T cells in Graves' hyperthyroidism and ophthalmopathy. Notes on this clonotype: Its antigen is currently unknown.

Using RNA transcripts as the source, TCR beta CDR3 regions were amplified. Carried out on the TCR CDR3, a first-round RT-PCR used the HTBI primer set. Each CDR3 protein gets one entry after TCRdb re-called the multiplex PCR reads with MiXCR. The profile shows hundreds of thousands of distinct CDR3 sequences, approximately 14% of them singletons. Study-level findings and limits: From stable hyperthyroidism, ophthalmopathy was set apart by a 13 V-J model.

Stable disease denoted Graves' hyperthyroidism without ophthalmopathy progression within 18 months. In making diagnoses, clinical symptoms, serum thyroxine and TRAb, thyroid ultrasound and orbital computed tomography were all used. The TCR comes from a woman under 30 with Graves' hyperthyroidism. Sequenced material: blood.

The CDR3 is CASSRGDTLNYGYTF. The CDR3 DNA reads TGTGCCAGTAGTAGAGGGGACACCCTGAACTATGGCTACACCTTC. The chain employs TRBV19 and TRBJ1-2; D may be TRBD1 (6 bases). Germline CDR1 LNHDA, CDR2 SQIVND (reference sequence). The germline V and J ends were trimmed by 4 bases and 2 bases, with 14 bases remaining between them. This CDR3 is built from 15 residues.